One and the same sample provided the 29 T cell receptor beta chains below, sequenced in a study of control samples from healthy donors and cancer patients. The method was immunoSEQ multiplex PCR; TCRdb's version includes in-frame clones alone and lacks a portion of them. The sample lists some 130,000 clones, roughly 92% occurring once. The material sequenced was blood. The receptors derive from a man aged 18 to 29 in good health.

V usage is TRBV18 and J usage is TRBJ2-5; no clear D gene. The V end lost 3 bases, the J end lost 0 bases, and 8 bases lay between the germline ends. The CDR3 has 14 amino acids. Germline V lookup: CDR1 KGHSH, CDR2 LQKENI. The CDR3 bases are TGTGCCAGCTCACCGAAGACTCACCAAGAGACCCAGTACTTC. Protein sequence: CASSPKTHQETQYF.

This sequence joins TRBV11-2 and TRBJ2-3; D is possibly TRBD1 or TRBD2 (5 bases each). Trimming left V 5 bases short and J 4 bases short, with 25 bases between. The germline V gene has CDR1 SGHAT and CDR2 FQNNGV. The CDR3 extends over 18 amino acids. Written as DNA, the CDR3 is TGTGCCAGCAGCCCCGGGGCTACCCGGGACCCAAGGGCAGATACGCAGTATTTT. As protein: CASSPGATRDPRADTQYF.

The V call is TRBV6-6, the J call TRBJ2-3; D gene ambiguous. The CDR3 has 11 residues. The V end was cut by 6 bases, the J end by 3 bases, with 4 bases between. Germline V gene sequence: CDR1 MNHNY, CDR2 SVGAGI (reference sequence). CDR3 in amino acids: CASSDTDTQYF. The CDR3 DNA reads TGTGCCAGCAGCGATACAGATACGCAGTATTTT.

The chain recombines TRBV2 with TRBJ2-6; a weak D match, TRBD2 (6 bases). CDR1 and CDR2 from the germline V gene are SNHLY and FYNNEI. The germline V and J ends were trimmed by 7 bases and 0 bases, with 13 bases remaining between them. The length of the CDR3 is 16 residues. CDR3 nucleotide sequence: TGTGCCAGCACCGGGGGTGCGCTCTCTGGGGCCAACGTCCTGACTTTC. Translated, it gives CASTGGALSGANVLTF.

This chain uses TRBV5-5 with TRBJ2-1; TRBD1 is a possible D gene (6 bases). Trimming stripped 1 base from V and 4 bases from J, with 12 bases between. Germline CDR1 is SGHKS and CDR2 is YYEKEE (reference sequence). The CDR3 runs 15 residues. DNA of the CDR3: TGTGCCAGCAGCTTGTCGGGGACAAGATACAATGAGCAGTTCTTC. It yields the protein CASSLSGTRYNEQFF.

The chain links TRBV18 to TRBJ1-1; the D gene is possibly TRBD1 (5 bases). Germline V lookup: CDR1 KGHSH, CDR2 LQKENI. Trimming took off 4 bases at V and 4 bases at J, with 16 bases between the two ends. The CDR3 has 15 residues. The CDR3 protein is CASSLTGPGTTEAFF. Here the CDR3 DNA reads TGTGCCAGCTCACTGACGGGACCAGGGACCACTGAAGCTTTCTTT.

The chain uses TRBV5-1 and TRBJ1-1, with TRBD1 identical over 9 bases. Germline CDR1 and CDR2: SGHRS and YFSETQ. This CDR3 spans 17 amino acids. Germline trimming cut 1 base from V and 7 bases from J; bases unmatched to any gene: 14. The CDR3 is CASSLIAPQGATNEAFF. The CDR3 nucleotides read TGCGCCAGCAGCTTGATTGCCCCACAGGGGGCGACGAATGAAGCTTTCTTT. Full variable domain (remainder filled in from reference TRBV5-1 and TRBJ1-1): KAGVTQTPRYLIKTRGQQVTLSCSPISGHRSVSWYQQTPGQGLQFLFEYFSETQRNKGNFPGRFSGRQFSNSRSEMNVSTLELGDSALYLCASSLIAPQGATNEAFFGQGTRLTVV.

The chain is built from TRBV9 and TRBJ2-1, with 11 bases identical to TRBD1. The germline V gene encodes CDR1 SGDLS and CDR2 YYNGEE. The CDR3 is 17 residues long. Trimming at V came to 4 bases and at J to 5 bases, leaving 11 bases not matched to a gene. CDR3 nucleotide sequence: TGTGCCAGCAGCCCCCGGACAGGGGGCGTTCTCGACAATGAGCAGTTCTTC. Encoded protein: CASSPRTGGVLDNEQFF. Complete variable domain (other parts from reference TRBV9 and TRBJ2-1): DSGVTQTPKHLITATGQRVTLRCSPRSGDLSVYWYQQSLDQGLQFLIQYYNGEERAKGNILERFSAQQFPDLHSELNLSSLELGDSALYFCASSPRTGGVLDNEQFFGPGTRLTVL.

V and J are TRBV7-9 and TRBJ2-1, with 7 bases identical to TRBD2. The CDR3 covers 14 residues. Germline loops: CDR1 SEHNR, CDR2 FQNEAQ (reference sequence). With 5 bases clipped from V and 15 bases from J, the junction kept 16 bases outside the gene matches. CDR3 coding DNA: TGTGCCAGCAGCCAACCGGGACTACCGGGAGTACTGTTCTTC. Its protein product is CASSQPGLPGVLFF.

This clone was recorded once. Other DNA sequences within the sample encode an identical CDR3. The rearrangement uses TRBV7-9 and TRBJ1-5; D remains unclear. The CDR3 extends over 13 amino acids. CDR1 is SEHNR, CDR2 FQNEAQ, per germline (reference sequence). Deletions cut 1 base from V and 4 bases from J, with 5 bases between. In DNA, the CDR3 is TGTGCCAGCAGCTTAGGACCGAATCAGCCCCAGCATTTT. Encoded protein: CASSLGPNQPQHF.

This clone was observed a single time. The chain is built from TRBV7-9 and TRBJ2-6; D gene ambiguous. V was pared by 5 bases and J by 0 bases, with 11 bases between. The CDR3 sequence is 16 residues long. Germline loops: CDR1 SEHNR, CDR2 FQNEAQ (reference sequence). CDR3 loop: CASSPDISSGANVLTF. The CDR3 coding sequence is TGTGCCAGCAGCCCAGACATCTCCTCTGGGGCCAACGTCCTGACTTTC. Full variable domain (outside the CDR3, taken from reference TRBV7-9 and TRBJ2-6): DTGVSQNPRHKITKRGQNVTFRCDPISEHNRLYWYRQTLGQGPEFLTYFQNEAQLEKSRLLSDRFSAERPKGSFSTLEIQRTEQGDSAMYLCASSPDISSGANVLTFGAGSRLTVL.

The J gene is TRBJ2-1, the V gene TRBV14, with TRBD2 matching over 10 bases. Trimming took 1 base from V and 10 from J; bases not matched to a gene: 7. The CDR3 consists of 15 residues. The germline V gene encodes CDR1 SGHDN and CDR2 FVKESK. The CDR3 region is CASSQGSGGLREQFF. The CDR3 nucleotides read TGTGCCAGCAGCCAAGGTAGCGGGGGGCTCCGGGAGCAGTTCTTC.

The chain links TRBV5-6 to TRBJ1-1, with 7 bases that match TRBD1. This CDR3 region has 13 residues. Germline lookup yields CDR1 SGHDT and CDR2 YYEEEE. V gave up 5 bases and J gave up 7 bases; unmatched junction bases: 8. The CDR3 nucleotides read TGTGCCAGCAGGCGACAGGGAGGGAATGAAGCTTTCTTT. It encodes CASRRQGGNEAFF.

This sequence joins TRBV9 and TRBJ2-1; TRBD2 matches at 8 bases. The J segment lost 0 bases and the V segment lost 0 bases, leaving 5 bases of the junction unmatched. In germline, CDR1 is SGDLS, CDR2 YYNGEE. The CDR3 contains 17 residues. CDR3: CASSVATAGGSYNEQFF. The CDR3, as DNA: TGTGCCAGCAGCGTAGCTACGGCGGGAGGCTCCTACAATGAGCAGTTCTTC.

The chain links TRBV6-5 to TRBJ2-7; a possible D gene is TRBD1 (5 bases). V lost 8 bases and J 0 bases, leaving 17 bases between the germline ends. Germline V gene sequence: CDR1 MNHEY, CDR2 SVGAGI. There are 15 residues in the CDR3. In DNA form, the CDR3 reads TGTGCCAGCGCAATAAGGGGCCAAAGCTCCTACGAGCAGTACTTC. Translated: CASAIRGQSSYEQYF.

The V call is TRBV2, the J call TRBJ2-1, with 9 bases identical to TRBD2. The CDR3 is made up of 15 amino acids. Germline V lookup: CDR1 SNHLY, CDR2 FYNNEI. J was trimmed by 3 bases and V by 4 bases; bases with no gene match: 4. CDR3 bases: TGTGCCAGCAGTGTGCGGGGGGGTGACTACAATGAGCAGTTCTTC. It is translated as CASSVRGGDYNEQFF.

This rearrangement joins TRBV7-6 to TRBJ1-1, with 7 bases matching TRBD1. With 4 bases clipped from V and 5 bases from J, the junction kept 10 bases outside the gene matches. This CDR3 contains 15 residues. CDR1 is SGHVS, CDR2 FNYEAQ, per germline. The CDR3 sequence is CASSSSAQGLTEAFF. In DNA, the CDR3 is TGTGCCAGCAGCTCCTCAGCACAGGGGTTGACTGAAGCTTTCTTT.

The chain uses TRBV19 and TRBJ2-4, with 7 bases fitting TRBD1. Trimming took 5 bases from V and 1 from J; bases not matched to a gene: 5. The V gene's germline CDR1 is LNHDA and CDR2 SQIVND (reference sequence). This CDR3 has 15 amino acids. The CDR3 loop is CASSPRGRAKNIQYF. Here the CDR3 DNA reads TGTGCCAGTAGTCCGAGGGGGCGCGCCAAAAACATTCAGTACTTC.

The chain links TRBV5-1 to TRBJ1-5; 8 bases map to TRBD1. CDR3 length: 16 amino acids. With 0 bases clipped from V and 5 bases from J, the junction kept 7 bases outside the gene matches. The germline CDR1 and CDR2 sequences are SGHRS and YFSETQ. In DNA, the CDR3 is TGCGCCAGCAGCTTGGATGGCAGGGGGCAGGATCAGCCCCAGCATTTT. It codes for CASSLDGRGQDQPQHF. The variable domain in full, with the rest retrieved from reference TRBV5-1 and TRBJ1-5, is KAGVTQTPRYLIKTRGQQVTLSCSPISGHRSVSWYQQTPGQGLQFLFEYFSETQRNKGNFPGRFSGRQFSNSRSEMNVSTLELGDSALYLCASSLDGRGQDQPQHFGDGTRLSIL.

The rearrangement joins TRBV29-1 to TRBJ1-1, with a weak D call TRBD1 (6 bases). CDR1 and CDR2 from the germline V gene are SQVTM and ANQGSEA. The V and J ends lost 4 bases and 3 bases respectively, with 18 bases between them. The CDR3 has 15 amino acids. The CDR3 DNA sequence: TGCAGCGTTGCAACCCCAGGGGAGGGGGACACTGAAGCTTTCTTT. Encoded protein: CSVATPGEGDTEAFF. Filled out from reference TRBV29-1 and TRBJ1-1, the complete variable domain reads SAVISQKPSRDICQRGTSLTIQCQVDSQVTMMFWYRQQPGQSLTLIATANQGSEATYESGFVIDKFPISRPNLTFSTLTVSNMSPEDSSIYLCSVATPGEGDTEAFFGQGTRLTVV.

The V and J genes are TRBV6-6 and TRBJ1-1; 9 positions agree with TRBD1. Germline trimming cut 5 bases from V and 1 base from J; bases unmatched to any gene: 14. This CDR3 region has 18 residues. The germline V gene encodes CDR1 MNHNY and CDR2 SVGAGI (reference sequence). This chain's CDR3 is CASSRPIQGALGNTEAFF. As DNA, the CDR3 is TGTGCCAGCAGTCGACCCATACAGGGGGCTTTGGGGAACACTGAAGCTTTCTTT.

This sequence joins TRBV18 and TRBJ1-2; D might be TRBD1 (5 bases). This CDR3 has 13 residues. V gave up 4 bases and J gave up 8 bases, with 14 bases separating them. The germline V gene has CDR1 KGHSH and CDR2 LQKENI. CDR3 sequence (DNA): TGTGCCAGCTCACTGGGGGGAAGGGCCGGCTACACCTTC. Amino acid sequence: CASSLGGRAGYTF.

The CDR3 DNA is TGTGCCAGCGGGCAATACCAGGGGCAAGAGACCCAGTACTTC. It codes for CASGQYQGQETQYF. The chain has TRBV7-2 and TRBJ2-5; tentatively, D is TRBD1 (6 bases). This CDR3 region has 14 residues. Trimming took 8 bases from V and 2 from J, leaving 15 bases between them. Per the germline V gene, CDR1 is SGHTA and CDR2 is FQGNSA.

This clone was detected only once. CDR3 in amino acids: CAWSANRMVGTGYTF. DNA of the CDR3: TGTGCCTGGAGTGCCAACCGGATGGTTGGGACTGGCTACACCTTC. V and J are TRBV30 and TRBJ1-2; TRBD1 might be the D (5 bases). Germline CDR1 is GTSNPN and CDR2 is SVGIG (reference sequence). The CDR3 consists of 15 residues. Trimming stripped 1 base from V and 7 bases from J, with 19 bases between.

The V and J genes are TRBV4-1 and TRBJ2-2; D gene uncertain. V shed 4 bases and J shed 5 bases, with 8 bases lying between them. This CDR3 is built from 13 residues. CDR1 MGHRA and CDR2 YSYEKL come from the germline V gene. This CDR3 reads CASSPVNTGELFF. CDR3 DNA sequence: TGCGCCAGCAGCCCTGTCAATACCGGGGAGCTGTTTTTT.

This chain uses TRBV28 with TRBJ1-2; D gene unclear. Trimming took off 4 bases at V and 0 bases at J, with 9 bases between the two ends. Germline assignment: CDR1 MDHEN and CDR2 SYDVKM. CDR3 length equals 14 residues. CDR3 nucleotides: TGTGCCAGCAGTTGGTCGGCGGCTAACTATGGCTACACCTTC. Protein sequence: CASSWSAANYGYTF.

The genes are TRBV5-1 and TRBJ1-4; D unclear. Trimming shortened V by 5 bases and J by 0 bases, and 2 bases separated the two germline ends. The CDR3 has 12 amino acids. The germline CDR1 and CDR2 sequences are SGHRS and YFSETQ. CDR3 residues: CASRATNEKLFF. The CDR3 DNA sequence: TGCGCCAGCAGGGCAACTAATGAAAAACTGTTTTTT.

J is TRBJ2-1 and V is TRBV9, with 10 nucleotides matching TRBD2. With V trimmed by 3 bases and J by 0 bases, 3 bases remained unmatched. Germline CDR1 and CDR2: SGDLS and YYNGEE. The CDR3 extends over 16 amino acids. DNA of the CDR3: TGTGCCAGCAGCGCCAGCGGGGGGGCCTCCTACAATGAGCAGTTCTTC. Its translation is CASSASGGASYNEQFF.

The chain joins TRBV5-4 to TRBJ2-5; 12 bases agree with TRBD2. With 2 bases clipped from V and 5 bases from J, the junction kept 13 bases outside the gene matches. Germline V gene sequence: CDR1 SGHNT, CDR2 YYREEE (reference sequence). The length of the CDR3 is 18 residues. CDR3 sequence reads: CASSLGAPGLAGGETQYF. The CDR3 DNA follows: TGTGCCAGCAGCTTAGGGGCCCCCGGGCTAGCGGGAGGGGAGACCCAGTACTTC.